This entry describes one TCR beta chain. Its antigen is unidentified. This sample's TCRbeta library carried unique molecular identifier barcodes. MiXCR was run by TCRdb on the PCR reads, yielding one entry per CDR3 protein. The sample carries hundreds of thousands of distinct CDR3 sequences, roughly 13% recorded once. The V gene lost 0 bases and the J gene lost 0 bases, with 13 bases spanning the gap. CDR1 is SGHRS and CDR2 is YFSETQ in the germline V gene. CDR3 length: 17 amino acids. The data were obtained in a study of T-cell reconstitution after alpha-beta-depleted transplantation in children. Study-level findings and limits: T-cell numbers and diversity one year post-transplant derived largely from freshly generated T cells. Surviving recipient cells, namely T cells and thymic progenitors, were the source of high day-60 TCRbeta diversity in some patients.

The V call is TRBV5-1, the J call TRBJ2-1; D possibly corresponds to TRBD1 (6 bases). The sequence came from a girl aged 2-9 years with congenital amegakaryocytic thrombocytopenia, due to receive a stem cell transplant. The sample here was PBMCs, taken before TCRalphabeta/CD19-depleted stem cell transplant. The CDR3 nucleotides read TGCGCCAGCAGCTTGGTTAGGGGGATAAGCTCCTACAATGAGCAGTTCTTC. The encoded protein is CASSLVRGISSYNEQFF.